This TCR beta chain was identified in a study of blood T cells in healthy people across ages. Study-wide findings and caveats: Compared with aged donors, long-lived donors showed fewer expanded clones, suggesting selection. Naive T cell percentage showed a strong correlation with the diversity of TCR beta. Because sorting was not performed, PBMCs prevented conclusive naive versus antigen-experienced comparison.

The CDR3 extends over 16 amino acids. V shed 0 bases and J shed 7 bases, with 14 bases lying between them. Germline V gives CDR1 SGDLS, CDR2 YYNGEE. This clonotype turned up a few times. The target antigen is unknown. The use of a sample-barcoded 5' primer and a J-beta primer mix characterized a second PCR of about 6 to 11 cycles. TCRdb passed the 5' RACE reads through MiXCR, listing each CDR3 protein once. This sample has some 760,000 distinct CDR3 sequences, with just under 25% found just once. These same data were also listed under a study on T cells of mothers and their children. That source adds: Per child, around 2.7 million TCR beta CDR3 reads were obtained, against over 9 million per mother.

The source material was blood. The receptor comes from a boy younger than 18 in good health. The rearrangement uses TRBV9 and TRBJ1-6, with D hard to call. The CDR3 region is CASSVDGAPRNSPLHF. CDR3 sequence (DNA): TGTGCCAGCAGCGTAGACGGAGCTCCCCGAAATTCACCCCTCCACTTT.